A selection of T cell receptor beta chains follows, all from one sample in a study of T cell responses to AZD1222 COVID-19 vaccine. Here immunoSEQ multiplex PCR was the method, and the copy in TCRdb shows in-frame clones only, minus some. The sample yields around 150,000 clones, 92% seen once. The sample consisted of peripheral blood, taken 28 days after the second AZD1222 dose. These receptors all come from an adult who received the AZD1222 COVID-19 vaccine. The CDR3 runs from the conserved cysteine through the conserved F or W. Each record gives: D gene, J gene, clone size, V gene, CDR3 DNA, CDR3 protein. A D gene is named only where the DNA matches it firmly. Where a row states a size, it is once, few, many or the class of an expanded clone; other rows omit it.

>.|TRBJ1-2|.|TRBV19
TGTGCCAGTAGTATCACGGCCAGGGCCGCCTCTAACTATGGCTACACCTTC
CASSITARAASNYGYTF
>.|TRBJ2-5|.|TRBV6-5
TGTGCCGCGAGACGACAGTTAGGAGAGACCCAGTACTTC
CAARRQLGETQYF
>TRBD1|TRBJ1-2|.|TRBV2
TGTGCCAACATCGGGACAGGATACTACACCTTC
CANIGTGYYTF
>.|TRBJ1-5|.|TRBV21-1
TGTGCCAGCAACTTATTTATAAGGGTTAGCAATCAGCCCCAGCATTTT
CASNLFIRVSNQPQHF
>.|TRBJ2-2|.|TRBV11-2
TGTGCCAGCAGCTTAGGAGTAGCTGGGGCCGGGGAGCTGTTTTTT
CASSLGVAGAGELFF
>.|TRBJ1-5|.|TRBV7-8
TGTGCCAGCAGGGCATTTAGCAATCAGCCCCAGCATTTT
CASRAFSNQPQHF
>TRBD1|TRBJ1-1|.|TRBV6-5
TGTGCCAGCAGTACCAGACAGGGAGGGACCGGTGAAGCTTTCTTT
CASSTRQGGTGEAFF
>TRBD1|TRBJ1-2|.|TRBV18
TGTGCCAGCTCTGGAATGGGGACAGGGATCTTTAGAAACTATGGCTACACCTTC
CASSGMGTGIFRNYGYTF
>.|TRBJ1-2|.|TRBV18
TGTGCCAGCTCAGCCGGGATGCGTGGCTACACCTTC
CASSAGMRGYTF
>.|TRBJ1-1|.|TRBV3-1/TRBV3-2
TGTGCCAGCAGCCAAGAAGTAACGAACAGTCAAGCTTTCTTT
CASSQEVTNSQAFF
>.|TRBJ1-2|.|TRBV28
TGTGCCAGCAGCCCGACAGGAGGGGCGCATGGCTACACCTTC
CASSPTGGAHGYTF
>.|TRBJ1-4|.|TRBV7-9
TGTGCCAGCAGCTTTGAAAATGAAAAACTGTTTTTT
CASSFENEKLFF
>.|TRBJ1-5|.|TRBV25-1
TGTGCCAGCCACCCCACGTCTAGCAATCAGCCCCAGCATTTT
CASHPTSSNQPQHF
>TRBD2|TRBJ2-3|.|TRBV5-1
TGCGCCAGCAGGGTAGCGGGAGGGAGCACAGATACGCAGTATTTT
CASRVAGGSTDTQYF
>.|TRBJ1-1|.|TRBV5-6
TGTGCCAGCAGTACTACAGGGATGTCCGAAGCTTTCTTT
CASSTTGMSEAFF
>TRBD1|TRBJ2-2|few|TRBV20-1
TGCAGTGCTAGCGGGACAGGGGGACTCTTGTTT
CSASGTGGLLF
>TRBD2|TRBJ2-7|.|TRBV3-1/TRBV3-2
TGTGCCAGCAGCCCCTTGGCTAGCGGGATCTCCTACGAGCAGTACTTC
CASSPLASGISYEQYF
>TRBD1|TRBJ2-5|.|TRBV11-2
TGTGCCAGCAGCTTAGTACAGGGGCCGCAAGAGACCCAGTACTTC
CASSLVQGPQETQYF
>.|TRBJ2-1|.|TRBV3-1/TRBV3-2
TGTGCCAGCAGCCAAATATCGGCGGTCTACAATGAGCAGTTCTTC
CASSQISAVYNEQFF
>.|TRBJ1-5|.|TRBV7-6
TGTGCCAGCAGCCGGACACCGAATTCCGATCAGCCCCAGCATTTT
CASSRTPNSDQPQHF
>.|TRBJ1-1|.|TRBV11-3
TGTGCCAGCAGCCCCCACATCCGGGACTCGTCGGCTTTCTTT
CASSPHIRDSSAFF
>TRBD2|TRBJ2-7|.|TRBV6-6
TGTGCCAGCAGTCCCCTCGGCAGCGGGAGTTACGAGCAGTACTTC
CASSPLGSGSYEQYF
>.|TRBJ1-2|.|TRBV14
TGTGCCAGCAGCCGCACGGGATTAACGGGTGGCTACACCTTC
CASSRTGLTGGYTF
>.|TRBJ2-7|.|TRBV2
TGTGCCAGCATACCCCGAATGGGCTACGAGCAGTACTTC
CASIPRMGYEQYF
>.|TRBJ2-3|.|TRBV29-1
TGCAGCGTTAGACAGTTCACAGATACGCAGTATTTT
CSVRQFTDTQYF
>.|TRBJ1-5|.|TRBV19
TGTGCCAGTAGTATTGGACTGATCAATCAGCCCCAGCATTTT
CASSIGLINQPQHF
>.|TRBJ1-5|.|TRBV28
TGTGCCAGCAGTCGGCCAGGGGAAGTTCAGCCCCAGCATTTT
CASSRPGEVQPQHF
>TRBD2|TRBJ2-3|.|TRBV7-6
TGTGCCAGCAGCCCCGCCGCGGGAGACCTCACAGATACGCAGTATTTT
CASSPAAGDLTDTQYF
>.|TRBJ2-7|.|TRBV19
TGTGCCAGTAGTAGGGGGCTGGGCGAGCAGTACTTC
CASSRGLGEQYF
>.|TRBJ2-3|.|TRBV7-2
TGTGCCAGCAGCTTAGCTTTACAAGCAGATACGCAGTATTTT
CASSLALQADTQYF
>.|TRBJ1-2|.|TRBV18
TGTGCCAGCTCACCGACAGCGGAATATGGCTACACCTTC
CASSPTAEYGYTF
>.|TRBJ2-4|.|TRBV5-1
TGCGCCAGCCGCCGGACGGGAGCCAAAAACATTCAGTACTTC
CASRRTGAKNIQYF
>.|TRBJ2-2|.|TRBV27
TGTGCCAGCACCGCCGATCGGAACACCGGGGAGCTGTTTTTT
CASTADRNTGELFF
>TRBD2|TRBJ2-1|once|TRBV4-1
TGCGCCAGCAGCCAAGAGTCTAGCGGTTACAATGAGCAGTTCTTC
CASSQESSGYNEQFF
>.|TRBJ1-1|few|TRBV10-1
TGCGCCAGCAGTGATGCAGGCTCTGACACTGAAGCTTTCTTT
CASSDAGSDTEAFF
>TRBD1|TRBJ1-4|.|TRBV29-1
TGCAGCGTTCTGGGGGGACAGGGCTTAACTAATGAAAAACTGTTTTTT
CSVLGGQGLTNEKLFF
>.|TRBJ1-4|.|TRBV28
TGTGCCAGCATGACCCCGTCTAATGAAAAACTGTTTTTT
CASMTPSNEKLFF
>TRBD2|TRBJ2-1|.|TRBV7-9
TGTGCCAGCAGCAGTGGCGCTAGCGGGAGCGATGAGCAGTTCTTC
CASSSGASGSDEQFF
>.|TRBJ2-7|.|TRBV28
TGTGCCAGCTGTTTAGACGACCAGGGAAGTCCCTACGAGCAGTACTTC
CASCLDDQGSPYEQYF
>.|TRBJ1-2|once|TRBV6-2/TRBV6-3
TGTGCCAGCAGTTACCTTGCCCAGGGCGACTATGGCTACACCTTC
CASSYLAQGDYGYTF
>.|TRBJ1-2|.|TRBV6-1
TGTGCCAGCAGTGAAACTAACTATGGCTACACCTTC
CASSETNYGYTF
>TRBD2|TRBJ2-4|.|TRBV27
TGTGCCAGCAGTTTAGAGGGACTAGAAAGGGGCATTCAGTACTTC
CASSLEGLERGIQYF
>.|TRBJ2-5|.|TRBV28
TGTGCCAGCAGTTTACGGTCTCCCGGGGGAGAGACCCAGTACTTC
CASSLRSPGGETQYF
>.|TRBJ1-1|.|TRBV6-6
TGTGCCAGCAGTCCTTTTAACAGGGAAAGCGCTGAAGCTTTCTTT
CASSPFNRESAEAFF
>TRBD2|TRBJ2-4|.|TRBV27
TGTGCCAGCACCCGAGGGGCTAGCGGGAGCTTGTACTTC
CASTRGASGSLYF
>TRBD1|TRBJ2-7|.|TRBV12-3/TRBV12-4
TGTGCCAGCAGGGGGACAGGAGTCTACGAGCAGTACTTC
CASRGTGVYEQYF
>.|TRBJ1-1|.|TRBV6-5
TGTGCCAGCAGTTCACAGGGAACTGAAGCTTTCTTT
CASSSQGTEAFF
>.|TRBJ2-2|.|TRBV27
TGTGCCAGCAGACGACTCAACACCGGGGAGCTGTTTTTT
CASRRLNTGELFF
>.|TRBJ2-7|.|TRBV20-1
TGCAGTGCTAGAACAGGGACCGAGCAGTACTTC
CSARTGTEQYF
>TRBD1|TRBJ1-1|once|TRBV7-2
TGTGCCAGCAGCTCCACCCCGACAGGGCAAAAAGCTTTCTTT
CASSSTPTGQKAFF
>.|TRBJ1-1|few|TRBV5-1
TGCGCCAGCAGCTTGTATTTGGGGATGCAAGCTTTCTTT
CASSLYLGMQAFF
>.|TRBJ1-2|once|TRBV6-2/TRBV6-3
TGTGCCAGCAGCCCTCGCCCCACAGGGACCTGGGGCTATGGCTACACCTTC
CASSPRPTGTWGYGYTF
>.|TRBJ1-4|.|TRBV19
TGTGCCAGTAGTATAACTGTGTCTAATGAAAAACTGTTTTTT
CASSITVSNEKLFF
>TRBD1|TRBJ2-5|.|TRBV7-8
TGTGCCAGCAGCACCACAGGGGTCGGTGAGACCCAGTACTTC
CASSTTGVGETQYF
>.|TRBJ1-1|.|TRBV7-9
TGTGCCAGCAGCCGCAGGGGAGGTCCTGAAGCTTTCTTT
CASSRRGGPEAFF
>.|TRBJ2-3|.|TRBV7-3
TGTGCCAGCAGCTTTTCGCATCTCCATGGGGGGGATACGCAGTATTTT
CASSFSHLHGGDTQYF
>.|TRBJ2-7|.|TRBV28
TGTGCCAGCAGTTCCGTTGCCTACGAGCAGTACTTC
CASSSVAYEQYF
>.|TRBJ1-5|once|TRBV6-1
TGTGCCAGCAGTGACCCTATTGTCCATCAGCCCCAGCATTTT
CASSDPIVHQPQHF
>.|TRBJ1-6|.|TRBV6-6
TGTGCCAGCAGTTACTCGACGAGCGGCCTCCACTTT
CASSYSTSGLHF